This TCR beta chain was profiled in a study of spatial heterogeneity in lung cancer. Germline CDR1 reads SGDLS; CDR2 reads YYNGEE. Unmatched junction bases numbered 4, after V lost 3 bases and J lost 1 base. The CDR3 has 15 residues. MiXCR, run by TCRdb on the 5' RACE reads, gives a single entry per CDR3 protein. Among just under 9,500 distinct CDR3 sequences listed, 6.5% to 9% were seen once. This clonotype was detected many times. Its target is unknown. Findings and caveats of the study: Counts of expanded alpha and beta TCRs within tumors tracked the tumor nonsynonymous mutation count.

Described time point: sample taken at primary tumor resection. The rearrangement joins TRBV9 to TRBJ2-1, with 7 positions matching TRBD2. The material was lung tumor tissue, obtained at surgery. This receptor was obtained from a male donor with early-stage non-small cell lung cancer. CDR3 residues: CASSGSGTSYNEQFF. In DNA, the CDR3 is TGTGCCAGCAGCGGCAGCGGGACGTCCTACAATGAGCAGTTCTTC.